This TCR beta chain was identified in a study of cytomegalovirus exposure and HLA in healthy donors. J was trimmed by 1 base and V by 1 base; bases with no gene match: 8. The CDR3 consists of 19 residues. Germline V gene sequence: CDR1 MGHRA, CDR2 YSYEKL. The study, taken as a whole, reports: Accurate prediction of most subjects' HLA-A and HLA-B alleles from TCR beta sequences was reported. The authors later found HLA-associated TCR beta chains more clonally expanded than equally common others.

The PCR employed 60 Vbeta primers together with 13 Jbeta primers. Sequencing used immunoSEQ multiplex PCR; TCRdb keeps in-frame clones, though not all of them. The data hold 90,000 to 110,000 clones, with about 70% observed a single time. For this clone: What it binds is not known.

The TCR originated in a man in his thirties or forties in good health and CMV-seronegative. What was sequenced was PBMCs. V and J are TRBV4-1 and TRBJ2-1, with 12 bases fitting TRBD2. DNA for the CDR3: TGCGCCAGCAGCCAAGCTCTAGCGGGAGGGCCGGGATCCTACAATGAGCAGTTCTTC. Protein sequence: CASSQALAGGPGSYNEQFF.